This T cell receptor beta chain was obtained from a study of spatial heterogeneity in lung cancer. Study background: Unique TCR and UMI combinations averaged more than ten appearances each in raw reads.

There are many counts of this clonotype. The CDR3 contains 14 residues. Trimming took 4 bases from V and 4 from J; bases not matched to a gene: 8. Germline V lookup: CDR1 SGHRS, CDR2 YFSETQ. TCRdb reprocessed the 5' RACE reads with MiXCR, giving one entry per CDR3 protein. The sample consists of more than 60,000 distinct CDR3 sequences, about 8% of them appearing once. Time point reported: sample taken at primary tumor resection. Researchers sequenced whole RNA taken from tumor, nontumor lung or frozen PBMC without sorting. The source was PBMCs, collected at surgery. This sequence joins TRBV5-1 and TRBJ2-7, with 7 bases lining up with TRBD1. This receptor was obtained from a male donor with early-stage non-small cell lung cancer. For the CDR3, the DNA is TGCGCCAGCAGCCCAACAGGGGTAGCGTACGAGCAGTACTTC. The encoded protein is CASSPTGVAYEQYF.